These 12 T cell receptor beta chains came from one sample sequenced in a study of control samples from healthy donors and cancer patients. Profiled with immunoSEQ multiplex PCR; TCRdb holds only in-frame clones, not every one. The sample lists about 120,000 clones; more than 70% were seen once. Sequences were obtained from blood. The origin of the receptors is a man aged 35-49 years in good health.

The chain is built from TRBV25-1 and TRBJ1-2; perhaps TRBD1 as D (5 bases). The germline V gene encodes CDR1 MGHDK and CDR2 SYGVNS. The CDR3 is made up of 14 amino acids. V was cut by 5 bases and J by 4 bases, with 14 bases left in between. CDR3 nucleotides: TGTGCCAGCAGTCCCACAGGTCCCCTCTATGGCTACACCTTC. It yields the protein CASSPTGPLYGYTF.

This chain joins TRBV25-1 and TRBJ2-7, with D unresolved. V lost 6 bases and J 2 bases, leaving 14 bases between the germline ends. Germline values: CDR1 MGHDK, CDR2 SYGVNS. There are 14 residues in the CDR3. The CDR3 spells CASRHRGSAYEQYF. CDR3 coding DNA: TGTGCCAGCAGGCATCGCGGCTCGGCCTACGAGCAGTACTTC.

The chain carries TRBV6-6 and TRBJ1-6; 10 positions match TRBD1. The CDR3 is 16 residues long. V lost 5 bases and J lost 9; bases outside the gene matches: 10. Germline V gene sequence: CDR1 MNHNY, CDR2 SVGAGI (reference sequence). The CDR3 region is CASSPPLDRGSSPLHF. The CDR3 DNA sequence: TGTGCCAGCAGTCCTCCTTTGGACAGGGGGTCTTCACCCCTCCACTTT.

V gene TRBV10-3 combines with J gene TRBJ2-1, with D unclear. This CDR3 has 15 amino acids. Germline V gene lookup returns CDR1 ENHRY and CDR2 SYGVKD. Between the trimmed V and J ends, which lost 5 bases and 0 bases, there was a span of 11 bases. CDR3 bases: TGTGCCATCAGTCCGAGCGATACCTCCTACAATGAGCAGTTCTTC. This codes for CAISPSDTSYNEQFF.

The chain has TRBV12-3 or TRBV12-4 and TRBJ2-3; D remains ambiguous. CDR3 size: 13 residues. Trimming cost V 3 bases and J 6 bases, with 10 bases left between them. The CDR3 here is CASSFQDRDTQYF. The CDR3 DNA reads TGTGCCAGCAGTTTTCAGGACCGGGATACGCAGTATTTT.

The chain is built from TRBV30 and TRBJ1-2; D gene ambiguous. The CDR3 is 12 residues long. V was pared by 5 bases and J by 5 bases, with 12 bases between. Looked up from germline, CDR1 is GTSNPN and CDR2 is SVGIG (reference sequence). CDR3 sequence: CAWDTEGYGYTF. The CDR3 coding sequence is TGTGCCTGGGACACAGAAGGTTATGGCTACACCTTC.

The chain combines TRBV5-4 with TRBJ1-2, with D possibly being TRBD1 (5 bases). Germline V gene sequence: CDR1 SGHNT, CDR2 YYREEE (reference sequence). The CDR3 sequence is 14 residues long. V lost 3 bases and J 1 base, leaving 10 bases between the germline ends. DNA of the CDR3: TGTGCCAGCAGCTCCGGGACTGATAACTATGGCTACACCTTC. Translating gives CASSSGTDNYGYTF.

The chain links TRBV19 to TRBJ2-6; TRBD2 is a possible D gene (5 bases). V lost 7 bases to trimming and J lost 1 base, with 17 bases between them. CDR3 length equals 17 residues. Germline CDR1 LNHDA, CDR2 SQIVND (reference sequence). The CDR3 sequence: CASIEGPPGSGANVLTF. The CDR3, as DNA: TGTGCCAGTATTGAGGGCCCACCAGGATCTGGGGCCAACGTCCTGACTTTC.

The chain carries TRBV11-1 and TRBJ2-3; D ambiguous. Trimming pared 4 bases from V and 3 bases from J, leaving 11 bases between. CDR3 length equals 14 residues. CDR1 is SGHAT and CDR2 is FQDESV in the germline V gene (reference sequence). The CDR3 nucleotides read TGTGCCAGCAGCTCGGGTGAGGATACAGATACGCAGTATTTT. Translated: CASSSGEDTDTQYF.

The rearrangement joins TRBV27 to TRBJ2-7, with TRBD2 identical over 13 bases. The V gene end was trimmed by 10 bases and the J gene end by 2 bases; junction bases not matched to a gene: 5. CDR3 size: 14 residues. Looked up from germline, CDR1 is MNHEY and CDR2 is SMNVEV (reference sequence). The CDR3 spells CATGLAGSTYEQYF. The CDR3 nucleotides are TGTGCCACGGGACTAGCGGGGTCAACCTACGAGCAGTACTTC.

J is TRBJ1-2 and V is TRBV5-5; no clear D gene. Germline assignment: CDR1 SGHKS and CDR2 YYEKEE (reference sequence). This CDR3 is built from 14 residues. The V end was cut by 0 bases, the J end by 1 base, with 7 bases between. The CDR3 DNA reads TGTGCCAGCAGCTTGGTGTGGAATAACTATGGCTACACCTTC. Translated: CASSLVWNNYGYTF.

This chain joins TRBV7-9 and TRBJ1-1, with D possibly TRBD1 on 6 matching bases. Germline V gene lookup returns CDR1 SEHNR and CDR2 FQNEAQ (reference sequence). Trimming took off 4 bases at V and 3 bases at J, with 12 bases between the two ends. CDR3 length equals 14 residues. CDR3 protein: CASSSQGSDTEAFF. CDR3 sequence (DNA): TGTGCCAGCAGCTCACAGGGTTCCGACACTGAAGCTTTCTTT. The entire variable domain, with the rest obtained from reference TRBV7-9 and TRBJ1-1, is as follows: DTGVSQNPRHKITKRGQNVTFRCDPISEHNRLYWYRQTLGQGPEFLTYFQNEAQLEKSRLLSDRFSAERPKGSFSTLEIQRTEQGDSAMYLCASSSQGSDTEAFFGQGTRLTVV.